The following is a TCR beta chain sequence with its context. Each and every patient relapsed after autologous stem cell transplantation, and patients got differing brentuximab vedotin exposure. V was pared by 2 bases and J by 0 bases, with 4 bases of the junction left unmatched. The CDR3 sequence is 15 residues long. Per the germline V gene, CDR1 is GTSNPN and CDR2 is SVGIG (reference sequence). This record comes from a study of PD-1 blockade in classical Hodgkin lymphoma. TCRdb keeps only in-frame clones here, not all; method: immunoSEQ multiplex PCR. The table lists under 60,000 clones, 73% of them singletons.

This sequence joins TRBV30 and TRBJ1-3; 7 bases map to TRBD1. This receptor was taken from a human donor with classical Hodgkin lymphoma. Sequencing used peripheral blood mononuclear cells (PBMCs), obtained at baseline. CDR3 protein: CAWSMTGYSGNTIYF. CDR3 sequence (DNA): TGTGCCTGGAGTATGACAGGGTACTCTGGAAACACCATATATTTT.